This T cell receptor (beta chain) comes out of a study of cytomegalovirus exposure and HLA in healthy donors. Points from the study as a whole: Most sequenced TCRs were rare (though some public TCRs occurred in many donors). The authors confirmed in vitro that a few CMV-associated chains were specific for CMV antigens.

There are 14 residues in the CDR3. CDR1 and CDR2 (germline): ENHRY, SYGVKD. The junction had 5 bases not matched to a gene; V was cut back by 6 bases and J by 4 bases. Turning to this clone: The antigen remains undetermined.

Generated by immunoSEQ multiplex PCR, the TCRdb table keeps only in-frame clones and is missing some. The top ten hold approximately 1.5% of the sample, which has about 53,000 clones, 85% to 95% seen once. The TCR sequence derives from a young man in good health and CMV-seronegative. V usage is TRBV10-3 and J usage is TRBJ2-2; 7 bases are a match to TRBD1. What was sequenced was PBMCs. The DNA of the CDR3 is TGTGCCATCAGGCAGGGGGTGGGCACCGGGGAGCTGTTTTTT. It specifies CAIRQGVGTGELFF.